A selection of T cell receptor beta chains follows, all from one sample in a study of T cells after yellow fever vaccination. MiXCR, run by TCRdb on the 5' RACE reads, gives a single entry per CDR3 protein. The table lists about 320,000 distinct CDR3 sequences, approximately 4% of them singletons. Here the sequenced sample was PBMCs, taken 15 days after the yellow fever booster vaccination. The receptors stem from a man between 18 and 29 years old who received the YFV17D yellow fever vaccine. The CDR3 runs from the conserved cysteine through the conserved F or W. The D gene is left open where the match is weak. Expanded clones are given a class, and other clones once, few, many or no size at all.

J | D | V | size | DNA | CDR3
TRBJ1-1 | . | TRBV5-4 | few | TGTGCCAGCAGCCCGGACCGATTTGGGACTGAAGCTTTCTTT | CASSPDRFGTEAFF
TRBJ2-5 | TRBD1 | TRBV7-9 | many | TGTGCCAGCAGCTTAGGGGACAGGTATCAAGAGACCCAGTACTTC | CASSLGDRYQETQYF
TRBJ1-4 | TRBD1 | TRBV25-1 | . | TGTGCCAGCAGCGCACCGGGACAGGGCGAAAAACTGTTTTTT | CASSAPGQGEKLFF
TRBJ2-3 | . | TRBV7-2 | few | TGTGCCAGCAGCTTAACGCCGGGGGTATCAGATACGCAGTATTTT | CASSLTPGVSDTQYF
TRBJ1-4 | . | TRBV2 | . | TGTGCCAGCACTCTTCTGGATAAACTGTTTTTT | CASTLLDKLFF
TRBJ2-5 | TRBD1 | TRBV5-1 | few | TGCGCCAGCAGCGGGGGACAGGGGGGAGGCGAGACCCAGTACTTC | CASSGGQGGGETQYF
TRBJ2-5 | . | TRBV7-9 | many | TGTGCCAGCAGCTTAAACCAAGAGACCCAGTACTTC | CASSLNQETQYF
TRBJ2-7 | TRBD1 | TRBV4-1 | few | TGCGCCAGCAGCCAAAGGAGGGGACAGGGGACCTACGAGCAGTACTTC | CASSQRRGQGTYEQYF
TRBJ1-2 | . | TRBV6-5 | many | TGTGCCAGCAGTTACTCGTTAGCGGGTTTCTATGGCTACACCTTC | CASSYSLAGFYGYTF
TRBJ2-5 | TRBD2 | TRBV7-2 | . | TGTGCCAGCAGCGTAGTGCGGGGGGTCCTCCAAGAGACCCAGTACTTC | CASSVVRGVLQETQYF
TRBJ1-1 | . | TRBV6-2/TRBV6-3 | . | TGTGCCAGCAGCTACGGTACTATTGAAGCTTTCTTT | CASSYGTIEAFF
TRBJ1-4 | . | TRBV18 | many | TGTGCCAGCTCACCCTCGGTGGGGGGCGTCGCAACTAATGAAAAACTGTTTTTT | CASSPSVGGVATNEKLFF
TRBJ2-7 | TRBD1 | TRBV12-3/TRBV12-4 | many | TGTGCCAGCAGTATAGAGACAGGGGCGGACGAGCAGTACTTC | CASSIETGADEQYF
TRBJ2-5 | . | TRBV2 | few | TGTGCCAGCAGAAAGGAAGAAGAGACCCAGTACTTC | CASRKEEETQYF
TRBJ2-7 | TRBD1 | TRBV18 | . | TGTGCCAGCTCGCTGGGACAGGGGAAAATCTACGAGCAGTACTTC | CASSLGQGKIYEQYF
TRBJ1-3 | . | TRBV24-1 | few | TGTGCCACCAGTGATACCGGGCGCACCATATATTTT | CATSDTGRTIYF
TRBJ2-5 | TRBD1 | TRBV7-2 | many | TGTGCCAGCAGCCCCCGACAGGGGGCAGAGACCCAGTACTTC | CASSPRQGAETQYF
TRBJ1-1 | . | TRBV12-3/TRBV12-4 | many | TGTGCCAGCAGTTTCCGGACTTTGAACACTGAAGCTTTCTTT | CASSFRTLNTEAFF